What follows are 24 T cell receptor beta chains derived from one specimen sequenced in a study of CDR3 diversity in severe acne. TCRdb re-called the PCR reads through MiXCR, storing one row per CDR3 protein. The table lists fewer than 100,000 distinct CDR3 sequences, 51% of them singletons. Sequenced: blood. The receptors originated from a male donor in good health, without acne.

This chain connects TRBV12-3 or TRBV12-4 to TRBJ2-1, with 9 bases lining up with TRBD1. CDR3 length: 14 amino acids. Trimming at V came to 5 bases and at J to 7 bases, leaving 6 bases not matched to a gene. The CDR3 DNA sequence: TGTGCCAGCAGTCCGGGACAGGGAGAGAATGAGCAGTTCTTC. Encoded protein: CASSPGQGENEQFF.

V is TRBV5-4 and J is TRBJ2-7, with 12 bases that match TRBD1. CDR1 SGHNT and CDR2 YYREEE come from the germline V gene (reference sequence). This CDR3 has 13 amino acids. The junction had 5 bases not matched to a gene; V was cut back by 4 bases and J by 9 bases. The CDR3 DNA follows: TGTGCCAGCAGCCCGGGGACAGGGGGCGTGCAGTACTTC. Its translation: CASSPGTGGVQYF.

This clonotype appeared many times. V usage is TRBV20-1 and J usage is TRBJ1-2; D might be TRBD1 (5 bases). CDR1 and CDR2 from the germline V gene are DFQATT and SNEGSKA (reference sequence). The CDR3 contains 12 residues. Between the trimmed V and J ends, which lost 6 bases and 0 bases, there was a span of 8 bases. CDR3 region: CSARGPNYGYTF. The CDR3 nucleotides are TGCAGTGCGAGGGGACCTAACTATGGCTACACCTTC.

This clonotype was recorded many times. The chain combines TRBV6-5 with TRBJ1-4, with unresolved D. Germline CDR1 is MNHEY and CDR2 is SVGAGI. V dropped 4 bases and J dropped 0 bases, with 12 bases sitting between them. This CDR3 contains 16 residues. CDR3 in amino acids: CASSSPSDATNEKLFF. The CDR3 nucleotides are TGTGCCAGCAGTTCCCCCTCTGATGCAACTAATGAAAAACTGTTTTTT.

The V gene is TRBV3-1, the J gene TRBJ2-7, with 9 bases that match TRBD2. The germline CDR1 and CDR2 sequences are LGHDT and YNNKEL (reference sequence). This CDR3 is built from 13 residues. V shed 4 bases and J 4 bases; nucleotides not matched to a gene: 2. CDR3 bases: TGTGCCAGCAGCCGTAGCGGGAGATACGAGCAGTACTTC. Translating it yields CASSRSGRYEQYF.

This chain's CDR3 is CASSLRSARAYEQYF. The CDR3 DNA is TGTGCCAGCAGCTTAAGGTCGGCCAGAGCCTACGAGCAGTACTTC. The chain couples TRBV9 to TRBJ2-7; D remains unclear. Germline V lookup: CDR1 SGDLS, CDR2 YYNGEE. CDR3 length equals 15 residues. V was shortened by 4 bases and J by 2 bases, with 16 bases between the two germline ends.

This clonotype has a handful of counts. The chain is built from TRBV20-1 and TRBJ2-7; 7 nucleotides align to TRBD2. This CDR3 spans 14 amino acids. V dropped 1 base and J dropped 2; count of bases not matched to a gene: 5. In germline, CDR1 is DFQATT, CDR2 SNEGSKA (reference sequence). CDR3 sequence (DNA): TGCAGTGCTAGAGCTAGCGGCACAACCTACGAGCAGTACTTC. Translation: CSARASGTTYEQYF.

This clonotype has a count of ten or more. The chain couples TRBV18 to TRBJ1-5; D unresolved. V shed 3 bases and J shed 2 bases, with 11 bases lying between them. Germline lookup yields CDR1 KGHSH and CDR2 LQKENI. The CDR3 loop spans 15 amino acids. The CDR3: CASSPMDGGNQPQHF. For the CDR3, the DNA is TGTGCCAGCTCACCGATGGACGGCGGCAATCAGCCCCAGCATTTT. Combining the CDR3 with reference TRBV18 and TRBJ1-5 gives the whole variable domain NAGVMQNPRHLVRRRGQEARLRCSPMKGHSHVYWYRQLPEEGLKFMVYLQKENIIDESGMPKERFSAEFPKEGPSILRIQQVVRGDSAAYFCASSPMDGGNQPQHFGDGTRLSIL.

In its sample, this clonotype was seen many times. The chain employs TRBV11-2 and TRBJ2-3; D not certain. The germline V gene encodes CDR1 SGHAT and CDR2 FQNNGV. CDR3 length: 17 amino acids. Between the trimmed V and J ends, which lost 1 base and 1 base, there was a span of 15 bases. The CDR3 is CASSLAPLGAGTDTQYF. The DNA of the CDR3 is TGTGCCAGCAGCTTAGCCCCTTTAGGCGCGGGCACAGATACGCAGTATTTT.

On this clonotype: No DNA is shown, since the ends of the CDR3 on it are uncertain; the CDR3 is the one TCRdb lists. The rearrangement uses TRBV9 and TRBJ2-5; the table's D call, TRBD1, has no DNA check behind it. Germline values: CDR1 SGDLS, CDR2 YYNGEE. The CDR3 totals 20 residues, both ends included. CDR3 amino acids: CASSTGQHEKLFFGSGTQYF.

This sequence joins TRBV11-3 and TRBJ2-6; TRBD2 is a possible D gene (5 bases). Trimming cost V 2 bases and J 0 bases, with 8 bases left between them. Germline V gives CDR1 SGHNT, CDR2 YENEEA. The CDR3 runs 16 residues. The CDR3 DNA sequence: TGTGCCAGCAGCTTATTCACTAGCTCTGGGGCCAACGTCCTGACTTTC. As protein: CASSLFTSSGANVLTF.

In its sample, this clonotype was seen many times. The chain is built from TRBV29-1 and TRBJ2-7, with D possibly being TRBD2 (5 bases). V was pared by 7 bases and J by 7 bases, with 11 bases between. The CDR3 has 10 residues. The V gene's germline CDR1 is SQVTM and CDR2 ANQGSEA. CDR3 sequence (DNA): TGCAGCGCGAGGGAAGTTGAGCAGTACTTC. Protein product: CSAREVEQYF.

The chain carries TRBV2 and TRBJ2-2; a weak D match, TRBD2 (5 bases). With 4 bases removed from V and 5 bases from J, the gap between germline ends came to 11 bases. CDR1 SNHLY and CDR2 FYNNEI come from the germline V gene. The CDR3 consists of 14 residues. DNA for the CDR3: TGTGCCAGCAGTGGGACTTCCCGGACCGGGGAGCTGTTTTTT. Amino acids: CASSGTSRTGELFF. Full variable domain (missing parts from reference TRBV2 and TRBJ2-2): EPEVTQTPSHQVTQMGQEVILRCVPISNHLYFYWYRQILGQKVEFLVSFYNNEISEKSEIFDDQFSVERPDGSNFTLKIRSTKLEDSAMYFCASSGTSRTGELFFGEGSRLTVL.

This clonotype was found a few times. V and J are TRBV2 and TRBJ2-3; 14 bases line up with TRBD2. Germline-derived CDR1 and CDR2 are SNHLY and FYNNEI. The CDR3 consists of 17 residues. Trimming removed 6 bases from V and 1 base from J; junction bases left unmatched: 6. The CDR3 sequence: CASSRTSGGSGTDTQYF. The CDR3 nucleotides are TGTGCCAGCAGCCGGACTAGCGGGGGGTCGGGCACAGATACGCAGTATTTT.

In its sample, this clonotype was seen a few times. CDR3 bases: TGTGCCAGCAGCTCAGCCGGGACAGGGAGTTACCAGCCCCAGCATTTT. As protein: CASSSAGTGSYQPQHF. The chain is built from TRBV7-2 and TRBJ1-5; 9 bases agree with TRBD1. Trimming at V came to 4 bases and at J to 7 bases, leaving 11 bases not matched to a gene. Germline values: CDR1 SGHTA, CDR2 FQGNSA. This CDR3 is 16 amino acids long.

CDR3 bases: TGTGCCAGCAGTTGGGACAGGAATTCACCCCTCCACTTT. Amino acids: CASSWDRNSPLHF. The chain uses TRBV11-2 and TRBJ1-6; TRBD1 agrees at 8 bases. This CDR3 comprises 13 residues. Trimming removed 6 bases from V and 7 bases from J; junction bases left unmatched: 2. The V gene's germline CDR1 is SGHAT and CDR2 FQNNGV.

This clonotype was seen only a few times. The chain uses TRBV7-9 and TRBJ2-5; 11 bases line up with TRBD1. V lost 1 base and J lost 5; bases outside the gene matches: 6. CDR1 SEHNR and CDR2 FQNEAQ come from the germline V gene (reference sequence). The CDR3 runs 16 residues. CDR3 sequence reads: CASSLVGTGGSETQYF. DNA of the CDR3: TGTGCCAGCAGCTTAGTGGGGACAGGGGGGTCGGAGACCCAGTACTTC.

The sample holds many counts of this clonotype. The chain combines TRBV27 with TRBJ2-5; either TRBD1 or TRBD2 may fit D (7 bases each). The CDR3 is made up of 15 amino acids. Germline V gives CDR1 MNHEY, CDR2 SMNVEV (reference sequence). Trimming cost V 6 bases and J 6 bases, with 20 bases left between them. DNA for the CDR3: TGTGCCAGCAGGACTCCCCGGGACAGCGGGAAGACCCAGTACTTC. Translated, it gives CASRTPRDSGKTQYF.

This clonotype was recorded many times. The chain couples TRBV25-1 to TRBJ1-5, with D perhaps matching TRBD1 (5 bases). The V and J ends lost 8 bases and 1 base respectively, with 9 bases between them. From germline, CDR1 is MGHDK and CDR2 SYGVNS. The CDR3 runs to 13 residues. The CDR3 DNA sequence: TGTGCCAGCGGCTGGGGCAGCAATCAGCCCCAGCATTTT. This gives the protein CASGWGSNQPQHF. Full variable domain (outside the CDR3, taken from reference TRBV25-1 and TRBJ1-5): EADIYQTPRYLVIGTGKKITLECSQTMGHDKMYWYQQDPGMELHLIHYSYGVNSTEKGDLSSESTVSRIRTEHFPLTLESARPSHTSQYLCASGWGSNQPQHFGDGTRLSIL.

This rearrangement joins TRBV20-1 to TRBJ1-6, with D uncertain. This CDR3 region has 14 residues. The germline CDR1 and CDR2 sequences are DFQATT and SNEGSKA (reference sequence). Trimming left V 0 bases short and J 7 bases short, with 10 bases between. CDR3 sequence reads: CSARDPTVNSPLHF. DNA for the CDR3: TGCAGTGCTAGAGATCCGACGGTGAATTCACCCCTCCACTTT.

The CDR3 sequence is CAWSRGRGNYGYTF. The CDR3 DNA is TGTGCCTGGAGCCGTGGCAGGGGGAACTATGGCTACACCTTC. This chain links TRBV30 with TRBJ1-2; the match to TRBD1 covers 7 bases. CDR1 GTSNPN and CDR2 SVGIG come from the germline V gene (reference sequence). V dropped 3 bases and J dropped 2; count of bases not matched to a gene: 6. There are 14 residues in the CDR3.

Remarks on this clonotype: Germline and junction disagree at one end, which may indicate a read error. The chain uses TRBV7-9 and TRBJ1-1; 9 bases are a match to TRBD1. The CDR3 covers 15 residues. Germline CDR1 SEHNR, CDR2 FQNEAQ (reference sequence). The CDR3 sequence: CASSMGTGSNTVAFF. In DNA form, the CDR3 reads TGCGCCAGCAGCATGGGGACAGGGAGTAACACTGTAGCTTTCTTT.

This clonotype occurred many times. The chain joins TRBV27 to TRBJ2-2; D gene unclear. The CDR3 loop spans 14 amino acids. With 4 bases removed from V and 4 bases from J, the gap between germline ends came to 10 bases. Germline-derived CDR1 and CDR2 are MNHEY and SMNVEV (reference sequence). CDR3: CASSSFGSTGELFF. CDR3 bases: TGTGCCAGCAGTTCGTTCGGATCCACCGGGGAGCTGTTTTTT.

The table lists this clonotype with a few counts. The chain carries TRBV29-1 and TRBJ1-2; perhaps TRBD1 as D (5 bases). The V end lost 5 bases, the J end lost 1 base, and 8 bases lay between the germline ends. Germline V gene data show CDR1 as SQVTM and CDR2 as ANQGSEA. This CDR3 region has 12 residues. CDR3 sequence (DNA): TGCAGCGTTACCGACAGTAACTATGGCTACACCTTC. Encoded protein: CSVTDSNYGYTF.